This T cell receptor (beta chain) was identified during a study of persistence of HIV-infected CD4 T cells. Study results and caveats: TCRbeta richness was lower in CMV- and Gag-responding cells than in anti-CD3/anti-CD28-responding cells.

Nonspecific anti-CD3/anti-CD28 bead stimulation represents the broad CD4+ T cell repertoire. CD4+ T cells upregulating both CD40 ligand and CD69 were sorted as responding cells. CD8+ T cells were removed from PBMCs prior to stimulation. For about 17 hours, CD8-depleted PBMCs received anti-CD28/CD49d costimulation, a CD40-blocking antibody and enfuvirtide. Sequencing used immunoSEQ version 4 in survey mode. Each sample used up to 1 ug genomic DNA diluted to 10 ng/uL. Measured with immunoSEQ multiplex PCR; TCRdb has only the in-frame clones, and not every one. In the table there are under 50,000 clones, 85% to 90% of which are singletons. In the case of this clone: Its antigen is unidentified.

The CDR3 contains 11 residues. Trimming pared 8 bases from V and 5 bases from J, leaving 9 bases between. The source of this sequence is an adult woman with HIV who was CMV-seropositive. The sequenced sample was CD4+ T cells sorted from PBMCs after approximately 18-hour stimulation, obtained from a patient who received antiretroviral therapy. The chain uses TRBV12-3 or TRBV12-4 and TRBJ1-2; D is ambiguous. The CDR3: CASGSSYGYTF. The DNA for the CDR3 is TGTGCCAGCGGGTCCTCGTATGGCTACACCTTC.